This TCR beta chain was captured in a study of HIV-infected patients and healthy controls. Study observations and caveats: Mean usage of eight alpha and eight beta V genes differed significantly in HIV-infected patients versus controls. During therapy, HIV-associated CDR3s fell significantly in frequency, while CMV-associated CDR3s did not change significantly. Untreated HIV+ repertoires had roughly threefold fewer distinct CDR3s and lower Shannon diversity than healthy controls.

CDR1 is LGHNA, CDR2 YSLEER, per germline. The CDR3 has 15 residues. Trimming took off 4 bases at V and 0 bases at J, with 10 bases between the two ends. cDNA was made from approximately 500 ng RNA using alpha and beta constant primers. Using multiplexing indices, alpha and beta chain libraries were generated apart by chain-specific third strand synthesis. Via MiXCR, TCRdb re-called the 5' RACE reads, giving one row per CDR3 protein. Altogether 15,000 to 20,000 distinct CDR3 sequences are present, roughly an eighth being singletons, with the ten largest covering roughly 10%. In its sample, this clonotype ranks as medium-sized (0.01 to 0.1%). Its matching antigen is unknown. Whole blood was used without fractionation, so all unsorted peripheral T cells were included.

The sample comprised blood. The gene calls are TRBV4-3 and TRBJ1-3, with D possibly TRBD1 on 5 matching bases. The origin of this receptor is an adult in good health. The CDR3 DNA sequence: TGCGCCAGCAGCCGAGGGGTCCTCTCTGGAAACACCATATATTTT. Its protein is CASSRGVLSGNTIYF.